This T cell receptor (beta chain) was profiled in a study of response to subunit inactivated influenza vaccine. Study findings and constraints: Each seasonal influenza vaccination, the authors suggested, recruits few new T cells.

TCRdb analysed the RT-PCR reads with MiXCR anew, one entry per CDR3 protein. Seen here are more than 550,000 distinct CDR3 sequences, about 11% observed once, and the top ten hold around 9.6%. The CDR3 is 13 amino acids. V shed 4 bases and J 8 bases; nucleotides not matched to a gene: 7. Germline lookup yields CDR1 LGHDT and CDR2 YNNKEL (reference sequence). A few counts support this clonotype. The antigen is undetermined. The starting material was PBMCs from blood, obtained on the day of vaccination. The V and J genes are TRBV3-1 and TRBJ1-1; 7 bases map to TRBD1. The TCR was taken from a man aged 45-65 years who received an inactivated influenza vaccine. The CDR3 region is CASSRTDRAEAFF. CDR3 bases: TGTGCCAGCAGCCGAACCGACAGGGCCGAAGCTTTCTTT.